This T cell receptor beta chain was observed in a study of T-cell memory formation after mild COVID-19. Study details: TCR clusters were mostly donor specific. Study-level findings and limits: Clones contracting across day 15 to 85 had a balanced CD4/CD8 profile; later expanding clones leaned CD4+.

A 5'RACE reaction primed in the constant segment made cDNA libraries of TCR alpha and TCR beta, and these carried sample barcodes and UMIs. TCRdb used MiXCR to reprocess the 5' RACE reads, holding one entry per CDR3 protein. Of over 120,000 distinct CDR3 sequences listed, roughly a fifth were seen once; the top ten hold approximately 2.3%. Points on this clonotype: Its antigen is undetermined.

Input material: PBMCs or a T cell subset sorted from them (not recorded which). This TCR came from an adult woman who had mild COVID-19 (a few samples of this study predate the infection). Cell type and time point are not known.

The CDR3 sequence: CASSPGQPSNTEAFF. The CDR3 bases are TGCGCCAGCAGCCCGGGACAGCCTTCGAACACTGAAGCTTTCTTT. The chain couples TRBV5-1 to TRBJ1-1, with 7 bases aligning to TRBD1. Germline V gene lookup returns CDR1 SGHRS and CDR2 YFSETQ. CDR3 size: 15 residues. The junction had 7 bases not matched to a gene; V was cut back by 4 bases and J by 1 base. The full variable domain, rest sourced from reference TRBV5-1 and TRBJ1-1, is KAGVTQTPRYLIKTRGQQVTLSCSPISGHRSVSWYQQTPGQGLQFLFEYFSETQRNKGNFPGRFSGRQFSNSRSEMNVSTLELGDSALYLCASSPGQPSNTEAFFGQGTRLTVV.